Reported below is one TCR beta chain. This clone's antigen is unknown. There are no base qualities to consult, and no much larger clone falls within one base. These data are taken from a study of breast tumors, draining lymph nodes, adjacent tissues (dated by TCRdb to the mid-2010s). Study-wide context: In breast cancer patients, the study compared the TCR beta repertoires of tumor, adjacent nontumor tissue and axillary lymph nodes. In human breast cancer, the study set out to assess how tumor, surrounding tissue and draining lymph node repertoires relate to one another and whether T cells might be exchanged between them.

Sequencing was carried out with an Illumina HiSeq 2000. Multiplex PCR amplification was used to build the TCR beta chain libraries. High-throughput sequencing was used to analyze the amplified TCR beta chain products. TCRdb took the public reads, trimmed them with fastp at Q25, ran MiXCR for clone calling and kept in-frame beta chains. Each record represents a unique CDR3 protein, reported with the most common genes and DNA among its rows. This sample is represented by approximately 180,000 distinct CDR3 sequences; 30% to 35% of them were singletons. 3.8% of the sample is in the top ten clones. The axillary draining lymph nodes of breast cancer patients were the source of the lymph node samples. Deletion took 0 bases off V and 3 bases off J, with a span of 9 bases between the germline ends. Including the terminal cysteine and phenylalanine, the CDR3 comprises 15 residues. CDR3 DNA is the only sequence kept; it has 45 bases, read in frame from the first base. Based on the germline V gene, the CDR1 and CDR2 sequences are MGHRA and YSYEKL.

Findings and caveats that apply to the study as a whole: In luminal-like breast cancer, tumor and nontumor tissue repertoires resembled each other significantly more than in basal-like breast cancer. T-cell repertoire diversity in tumors was found to be lower than in lymph nodes but higher than in nontumor tissue, and preferential V and J gene usage was observed. The data were considered consistent with most tumor T cells being derived from the lymph node and subsequently expanding within tumor tissue. Rather than being directly demonstrated, the conclusion that tumor T cells originate in lymph nodes was presented as consistent with a hypothesis.

Material for sequencing was axillary lymph node tissue. This receptor was identified in a female donor with breast cancer. Some clones in this sample may be carry-over from other donors' samples. The chain is assembled from TRBV4-1 and TRBJ1-3; no D gene can be assigned with confidence. The DNA is TGCGCCAGCAGCCAAGAAACATCTTATGGAAACACCATATATTTT. Translated, this is CASSQETSYGNTIYF.